Below are 29 T cell receptor beta chains sequenced from a single sample in a study of blood T cell repertoires in COVID-19. Data came from immunoSEQ multiplex PCR; TCRdb stores just in-frame clones and leaves some out. The table lists a few hundred thousand clones, over 75% of them singletons. Source material: peripheral blood. All receptors come from a woman aged 45-65 years who had recovered from COVID-19.

The chain links TRBV7-6 to TRBJ2-1; the match to TRBD2 covers 14 bases. Germline CDR1 is SGHVS and CDR2 is FNYEAQ. The CDR3 runs to 18 residues. Trimming at V came to 5 bases and at J to 2 bases, leaving 8 bases not matched to a gene. Here the CDR3 reads CASSPRLAGGFTYNEQFF. For the CDR3, the DNA is TGTGCCAGCAGCCCTCGACTAGCGGGAGGGTTCACCTACAATGAGCAGTTCTTC.

The V gene is TRBV30, the J gene TRBJ1-5; tentatively, D is TRBD1 (5 bases). Germline V gene data show CDR1 as GTSNPN and CDR2 as SVGIG (reference sequence). V was trimmed by 0 bases and J by 0 bases, leaving 6 bases between them. The CDR3 spans 14 residues. This chain's CDR3 is CAWSVGHSNQPQHF. DNA of the CDR3: TGTGCCTGGAGTGTAGGACATAGCAATCAGCCCCAGCATTTT.

The chain is built from TRBV6-5 and TRBJ1-5; no firm D call. With 3 bases removed from V and 4 bases from J, the gap between germline ends came to 7 bases. Germline V CDR1 and CDR2: MNHEY, SVGAGI. The CDR3 spans 13 residues. For the CDR3, the DNA is TGTGCCAGCAGTTATGGGAGAAATCAGCCCCAGCATTTT. It encodes CASSYGRNQPQHF.

V is TRBV7-9 and J is TRBJ2-7; D not resolved. The CDR3 is 15 amino acids. Looked up from germline, CDR1 is SEHNR and CDR2 is FQNEAQ (reference sequence). Trimming left V 2 bases short and J 0 bases short, with 11 bases between. CDR3 residues: CASSLQSVSSYEQYF. In nucleotides, the CDR3 is TGTGCCAGCAGCTTACAATCCGTGAGCTCCTACGAGCAGTACTTC.

This rearrangement joins TRBV11-3 to TRBJ2-3; D is ambiguous. CDR3 length equals 15 residues. V was trimmed by 1 base and J by 1 base, leaving 9 bases between them. CDR1 SGHNT and CDR2 YENEEA come from the germline V gene. CDR3 amino acids: CASSLGVERTDTQYF. CDR3 nucleotide sequence: TGTGCCAGCAGCTTAGGTGTAGAACGCACAGATACGCAGTATTTT.

The genes are TRBV11-2 and TRBJ2-1; D is uncertain. Between the trimmed V and J ends, which lost 2 bases and 9 bases, there was a span of 11 bases. The CDR3 spans 13 residues. Germline V gene sequence: CDR1 SGHAT, CDR2 FQNNGV. The CDR3 here is CASSLSLLSEQFF. The CDR3 DNA follows: TGTGCCAGCAGCTTAAGCCTCCTTAGTGAGCAGTTCTTC. Full variable domain (remainder filled in from reference TRBV11-2 and TRBJ2-1): EAGVAQSPRYKIIEKRQSVAFWCNPISGHATLYWYQQILGQGPKLLIQFQNNGVVDDSQLPKDRFSAERLKGVDSTLKIQPAKLEDSAVYLCASSLSLLSEQFFGPGTRLTVL.

The chain carries TRBV11-3 and TRBJ1-1; D might be TRBD1 (6 bases). The V gene lost 5 bases and the J gene lost 5 bases, with 15 bases spanning the gap. This CDR3 is 14 amino acids long. The germline V gene has CDR1 SGHNT and CDR2 YENEEA. CDR3 sequence reads: CASSPGGRMTEAFF. Here the CDR3 DNA reads TGTGCCAGCAGCCCCGGGGGGCGGATGACTGAAGCTTTCTTT.

This chain connects TRBV6-5 to TRBJ2-1; 7 bases line up with TRBD1. The V and J ends lost 6 bases and 6 bases, in that order; junction bases with no gene match: 11. The CDR3 contains 15 residues. From germline, CDR1 is MNHEY and CDR2 SVGAGI. The CDR3 protein is CASRKGQVGPNEQFF. DNA for the CDR3: TGTGCCAGCAGAAAAGGACAGGTCGGGCCCAATGAGCAGTTCTTC.

This clone was seen just once. The V gene is TRBV2, the J gene TRBJ1-2; no firm D call. The CDR3 is 12 amino acids. The germline CDR1 and CDR2 sequences are SNHLY and FYNNEI. The ends were cut back, 7 bases at V and 4 bases at J, with 10 bases in the middle. The CDR3 region is CASIEGPYGYTF. CDR3 nucleotide sequence: TGTGCCAGCATAGAGGGTCCCTATGGCTACACCTTC.

This chain uses TRBV2 with TRBJ2-7; 10 bases align to TRBD1. The CDR3 is made up of 12 amino acids. The germline V gene has CDR1 SNHLY and CDR2 FYNNEI. Trimming took 11 bases from V and 5 from J; bases not matched to a gene: 6. The CDR3 DNA reads TGTGCCGCGCTCGGGACAGGGGACGAGCAGTACTTC. Translation gives CAALGTGDEQYF.

The chain combines TRBV27 with TRBJ1-1, with 8 bases fitting TRBD1. The CDR3 contains 14 residues. Germline V CDR1 and CDR2: MNHEY, SMNVEV (reference sequence). Germline trimming cut 2 bases from V and 1 base from J; bases unmatched to any gene: 0. The CDR3 protein is CASSLTGGNTEAFF. As DNA, the CDR3 is TGTGCCAGCAGTTTAACAGGGGGGAACACTGAAGCTTTCTTT.

The chain joins TRBV5-4 to TRBJ2-2; the match to TRBD2 covers 7 bases. Germline-derived CDR1 and CDR2 are SGHNT and YYREEE (reference sequence). This CDR3 region has 16 residues. Trimming took 4 bases from V and 5 from J; bases not matched to a gene: 11. DNA of the CDR3: TGTGCCAGCAGCCCCCGTGGGAGGGGTGGTACCGGGGAGCTGTTTTTT. It specifies CASSPRGRGGTGELFF.

J is TRBJ1-3 and V is TRBV2; TRBD1 agrees at 9 bases. Germline lookup yields CDR1 SNHLY and CDR2 FYNNEI. The CDR3 spans 12 residues. J gave up 7 bases and V 6 bases, and 1 base lay outside the gene matches. CDR3 region: CASSDRGNTIYF. The DNA of the CDR3 is TGTGCCAGCAGCGACAGGGGGAACACCATATATTTT.

The rearrangement links TRBV29-1 to TRBJ1-1; no firm D call. CDR3 length: 13 amino acids. Germline-derived CDR1 and CDR2 are SQVTM and ANQGSEA. V lost 1 base and J 4 bases, leaving 10 bases between the germline ends. The CDR3 sequence: CSVEGQEVTEAFF. CDR3 sequence (DNA): TGCAGCGTTGAAGGGCAGGAGGTCACTGAAGCTTTCTTT.

The chain couples TRBV11-2 to TRBJ2-1, with 7 bases that match TRBD1. The CDR3 has 13 amino acids. Germline V gives CDR1 SGHAT, CDR2 FQNNGV. J was trimmed by 5 bases and V by 7 bases; bases with no gene match: 5. The CDR3 loop is CASTPTGNNEQFF. In DNA form, the CDR3 reads TGTGCCAGCACCCCGACAGGGAACAATGAGCAGTTCTTC.

V and J are TRBV5-1 and TRBJ1-4, with unresolved D. CDR3 length: 15 amino acids. The germline V gene encodes CDR1 SGHRS and CDR2 YFSETQ. V shed 4 bases and J shed 4 bases, with 14 bases lying between them. The CDR3: CASSPGRRYNEKLFF. The CDR3 DNA reads as TGCGCCAGCAGCCCGGGCAGGAGGTATAATGAAAAACTGTTTTTT. Full variable domain (outside the CDR3, taken from reference TRBV5-1 and TRBJ1-4): KAGVTQTPRYLIKTRGQQVTLSCSPISGHRSVSWYQQTPGQGLQFLFEYFSETQRNKGNFPGRFSGRQFSNSRSEMNVSTLELGDSALYLCASSPGRRYNEKLFFGSGTQLSVL.

This chain links TRBV27 with TRBJ1-5, with D unresolved. V was clipped by 5 bases and J by 4 bases, with 15 bases between them. CDR3 size: 15 residues. CDR1 is MNHEY and CDR2 is SMNVEV in the germline V gene (reference sequence). In nucleotides, the CDR3 is TGTGCCAGCAGTGGTAGAGGCTGGTCTAATCAGCCCCAGCATTTT. It yields the protein CASSGRGWSNQPQHF.

The CDR3 coding sequence is TGCGCCAGCAGTGGGGGGCTAGTGCCCTCCGAGCAGTACTTC. Its protein product is CASSGGLVPSEQYF. J is TRBJ2-7 and V is TRBV10-1, with D perhaps matching TRBD1 (6 bases). CDR3 size: 14 residues. Germline CDR1 reads WNHNN; CDR2 reads SYGVQD (reference sequence). V was cut by 4 bases and J by 6 bases, with 16 bases left in between.

This chain uses TRBV4-3 with TRBJ2-1, with D possibly TRBD1 on 5 matching bases. The germline V gene has CDR1 LGHNA and CDR2 YSLEER. Trimming pared 4 bases from V and 3 bases from J, leaving 13 bases between. This CDR3 is built from 15 residues. The CDR3 DNA reads as TGCGCCAGCAGCCCCCGGAGCAGGGTCTACAATGAGCAGTTCTTC. Translation gives CASSPRSRVYNEQFF.

CDR3 in amino acids: CASSYDSGTGRQYF. In DNA, the CDR3 is TGTGCCAGCAGCTATGATAGTGGGACAGGACGGCAGTACTTC. The genes are TRBV6-5 and TRBJ2-7, with TRBD1 matching 8 bases. The CDR3 has 14 amino acids. From germline, CDR1 is MNHEY and CDR2 SVGAGI. V lost 6 bases to trimming and J lost 9 bases; unmatched junction nucleotides: 13.

The chain recombines TRBV20-1 with TRBJ1-2, with D unresolved. V was pared by 3 bases and J by 8 bases, with 13 bases between. The CDR3 contains 12 residues. CDR1 and CDR2 (germline): DFQATT, SNEGSKA (reference sequence). This chain's CDR3 is CSASPGYEGYTF. The CDR3 DNA is TGCAGTGCTAGTCCGGGGTATGAGGGCTACACCTTC.

The chain carries TRBV3-1 (or the pseudogene TRBV3-2) and TRBJ1-5; TRBD1 matches 7 bases. Trimming removed 4 bases from V and 5 bases from J; junction bases left unmatched: 2. Per the germline V gene, CDR1 is LGHDT and CDR2 is YNNKEL (reference sequence). CDR3 length: 13 residues. The CDR3 nucleotides read TGTGCCAGCAGCCTAGACAGGGATCAGCCCCAGCATTTT. Translating it yields CASSLDRDQPQHF.

This rearrangement joins TRBV6-2 or TRBV6-3 to TRBJ2-3; 8 nucleotides agree with TRBD1. This CDR3 spans 18 amino acids. The V segment lost 2 bases and the J segment 2 bases; nucleotides outside the gene matches: 12. The germline gives CDR1 MNHEY, CDR2 SVGEGT. CDR3 coding DNA: TGTGCCAGCAGTTACCCGGGACCAACAGGGGGAAACACAGATACGCAGTATTTT. This codes for CASSYPGPTGGNTDTQYF.

This chain joins TRBV6-5 and TRBJ1-2, with no clear D. Germline CDR1 and CDR2: MNHEY and SVGAGI. The CDR3 loop spans 13 amino acids. V was pared by 2 bases and J by 8 bases, with 12 bases between. The DNA for the CDR3 is TGTGCCAGCAGTTACCGGGAGAAAAGGGGCTACACCTTC. Its translation: CASSYREKRGYTF.

V gene TRBV9 combines with J gene TRBJ1-3; maybe TRBD1 (6 bases). V lost 4 bases and J lost 1, with 18 bases in between. CDR3 size: 17 residues. CDR1 and CDR2 (germline): SGDLS, YYNGEE. CDR3 nucleotide sequence: TGTGCCAGCAGCCCGACAGGCTTTCCCTATTCTGGAAACACCATATATTTT. Protein product: CASSPTGFPYSGNTIYF. The variable domain in full, with the rest retrieved from reference TRBV9 and TRBJ1-3, is DSGVTQTPKHLITATGQRVTLRCSPRSGDLSVYWYQQSLDQGLQFLIQYYNGEERAKGNILERFSAQQFPDLHSELNLSSLELGDSALYFCASSPTGFPYSGNTIYFGEGSWLTVV.

CDR3 nucleotides: TGTGCCAGCAGTGGGGCTGGACAGATAAACATTCAGTACTTC. It specifies CASSGAGQINIQYF. The rearrangement links TRBV6-6 to TRBJ2-4, with D perhaps TRBD1 (6 bases). The CDR3 is 14 amino acids. CDR1 and CDR2 from the germline V gene are MNHNY and SVGAGI (reference sequence). V lost 5 bases to trimming and J lost 6 bases, with 14 bases between them.

There are a few counts of this clone. The chain is built from TRBV12-3 or TRBV12-4 and TRBJ2-7, with D possibly TRBD1 on 6 matching bases. The V gene lost 6 bases and the J gene lost 4 bases, with 10 bases spanning the gap. The CDR3 spans 12 residues. The DNA of the CDR3 is TGTGCCAGCAGCCCCAGGGGATACGAGCAGTACTTC. Its protein is CASSPRGYEQYF.

This chain joins TRBV18 and TRBJ1-5; D may be TRBD1 (6 bases). Trimming stripped 6 bases from V and 4 bases from J, with 19 bases between. The CDR3 has 16 residues. The germline V gene has CDR1 KGHSH and CDR2 LQKENI. The CDR3 here is CASSAMRQEQNQPQHF. The CDR3 region has the DNA TGTGCCAGCTCCGCTATGAGACAGGAGCAAAATCAGCCCCAGCATTTT.

This clone appeared once. The chain links TRBV6-6 to TRBJ2-7, with 8 positions matching TRBD1. V was clipped by 2 bases and J by 2 bases; unmatched bases: 8. The CDR3 loop spans 16 amino acids. Germline V gene lookup returns CDR1 MNHNY and CDR2 SVGAGI (reference sequence). The chain's CDR3 is CASSYPGTGQAYEQYF. The CDR3 coding sequence is TGTGCCAGCAGTTACCCGGGGACAGGTCAGGCCTACGAGCAGTACTTC.